The source of this T cell receptor (beta chain) is a study of human T cells and chemical hapten exposure. Study in general: Minor pooled library volume differences mainly drove per-sample TCR yield variation. Notes on the study in general: Against controls, expanded TCRs gave rise to significantly more large CDR3 similarity clusters. DPC sensitization left the count of TCRs above 1 in 1000 unchanged.

Time point indicated: patch test 1, 2 weeks after DPC sensitization. Treatment indicated: therapeutic diphenylcyclopropenone sensitization with weekly scalp DPC. TCRdb ran MiXCR on the RACE reads and lists one entry per CDR3 protein. The sample lists 150,000 to 200,000 distinct CDR3 sequences, about 20% seen once, with less than 7% in the top ten. Comments on this clonotype: The antigen remains unidentified.

This CDR3 contains 12 residues. The germline V and J ends were trimmed by 4 bases and 5 bases, with 6 bases remaining between them. The rearrangement uses TRBV12-3 or TRBV12-4 and TRBJ1-5; D is unresolved. This sequence originates from a woman in her fifties or sixties with alopecia areata. Some clones in this sample may be carry-over from other donors' samples. The sequences come from whole blood, collected in connection with sensitization to the hapten diphenylcyclopropenone (DPC). The chain's CDR3 is CASSSGHQPQHF. The CDR3 region has the DNA TGTGCCAGCAGTTCCGGTCATCAGCCCCAGCATTTT.